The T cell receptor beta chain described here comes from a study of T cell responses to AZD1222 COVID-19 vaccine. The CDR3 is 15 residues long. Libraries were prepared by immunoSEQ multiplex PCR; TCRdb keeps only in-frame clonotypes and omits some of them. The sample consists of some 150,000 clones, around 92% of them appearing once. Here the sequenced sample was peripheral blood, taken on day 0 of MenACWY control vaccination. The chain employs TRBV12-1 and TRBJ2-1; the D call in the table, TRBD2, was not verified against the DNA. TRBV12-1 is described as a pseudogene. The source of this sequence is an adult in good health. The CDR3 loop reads CASSFRLAGDNEQFF. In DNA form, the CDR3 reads TGTGCCAGCAGCTTTCGGCTAGCGGGAGACAATGAGCAGTTCTTC.